The present TCR beta chain was sequenced within a study of blood T cell repertoires in COVID-19. Study as a whole: Some COVID-19 samples were acute and others convalescent; all came from the United States, Italy and Spain. PBMCs, B-cell-depleted T cells, or T cells were the source of the cDNA or gDNA that made up the material.

Per the original data handling: The assay estimated nucleated cells by amplifying reference gene primers. Produced via immunoSEQ multiplex PCR; TCRdb's table is partial and in-frame only. That table supplies the V and J calls and clone size; D and trimming were determined from the DNA. The sample has over 75,000 clones; 75% to 85% are singletons. V was pared by 2 bases and J by 0 bases, with 5 bases of the junction left unmatched. The CDR3 is 16 amino acids. CDR1 is SEHNR and CDR2 is FQNEAQ in the germline V gene (reference sequence). The chain has TRBV7-9 and TRBJ2-7; TRBD1 matches at 9 bases. The material sequenced was peripheral blood. The receptor was derived from a woman between 45 and 60 years old with acute or convalescent COVID-19. The CDR3 DNA reads TGTGCCAGCAGCTTAACCCGGGACAGGGCCTCCTACGAGCAGTACTTC. This translates into CASSLTRDRASYEQYF.